Reported below is one TCR beta chain. The antigen this receptor binds is unknown. Per-base qualities were not stored, and no clone one base away is much larger. This entry comes from a study of long-term antiretroviral therapy in people with HIV (dated by TCRdb to between 2021 and 2023). In the study overall: The earliest samples were collected about a decade before the 2015 WHO recommendation for immediate ART, when ART was typically delayed until CD4 counts fell. A retrospective serial study tested whether changes in peripheral blood TRB repertoire composition and diversity were associated with ART initiation and durable HIV suppression. A total of 192 cryopreserved PBMC samples came from 25 to 30 adults with confirmed HIV infection and were collected serially over a mean of approximately 6 years (range 1-12). About 35% of the 30 participants with HIV were female. No cross-contamination during QIAcube processing was seen in test extractions of a monoclonal T-cell line run alongside 33 polyclonal samples. Overall results and qualifications from the work: Because pre-ART samples had limited cell numbers, unsorted PBMC were profiled rather than sorted CD4+ and CD8+ T cells. The samples span the years 2004 to 2017, and the ART regimens used may be less effective than current regimens. Compared with controls, HIV repertoires had narrower CDR3 length ranges, and the network structure pointed to an antigen-experienced repertoire that shifted only slightly toward naive after ART. Because PBMC availability was limited, only the TCR beta chain was sequenced, with no alpha chain pairing. At every time point, the repertoire was dominated by expanded TRB clones first identified before ART initiation, although this dominance fluctuated and, in many PLHIV, declined after ART. Starting ART was linked to a significant rise in TRB diversity, yet even with long-term ART the diversity remained significantly lower than in transplant donor controls. Inferences about post-ART repertoire changes are limited because no data were available on ART adherence, viral resistance or therapy changes.

Inclusion was restricted to participants for whom at least one PBMC sample before ART initiation and at least two post-ART samples were available. Every participant with HIV received treatment in the United States of America. Before DNA extraction, cryopreserved samples containing 1-10 million PBMC were thawed and washed. At the time of the earliest PBMC sample, participants with HIV were aged between roughly 20 and 60 years. PBMC samples were contributed by each participant from 1-4 timepoints before ART initiation and 2-8 timepoints after ART initiation, with a median of 7 samples. For every participant, serial HIV viral load, CD4+ T-cell count, ART history and demographic data were obtained. Genomic DNA was extracted from unsorted PBMC with a Qiagen kit on a QIAcube, with processing performed in batches of 12 samples. V is clipped by 0 bases and J by 2 bases, and the sequence between their germline boundaries is 8 bases long. From a lookup of the germline V gene, CDR1 and CDR2 are SGHRS and YFSETQ. The cysteine opens and the phenylalanine closes a CDR3 of 15 amino acids. The kept DNA is CDR3 alone, 45 bases in frame from the first base.

Sequencing of the TRB variable region was done with the immunoSEQ hsTCRB v3.0 assay at survey level resolution. The targeted TRB sequencing depth was about 40,000-50,000 T-cell genomes per sample. An Illumina MiSeq with a v3 150-cycle kit was used to sequence the pooled TRB libraries. In the source study's methods: Repertoire analysis was performed in R inside a reproducible Nextflow workflow that covered QC, data transformation and analysis. LymphoSeq2, an R package for AIRR-Seq data exploration, was used to implement custom analyses. A handful of samples that produced fewer than 5000 total TRB sequences were removed, so 150 to 200 HIV repertoires were analyzed. Among the approximately 190 retained HIV repertoires, some 60 were collected before ART initiation and 129 after ART initiation. Repertoires were downsampled to 5000 TRB nucleotide sequences, and summary statistics were averaged over 100 downsampling iterations. TRB sequences were retained for analysis only if CDR3 regions of at least seven amino acids were present. A Shannon entropy-derived clonality score and the Gini coefficient were used to measure diversity. In repertoire networks, the top 5000 CDR3 amino acid sequences were linked whenever an edit distance of one separated two sequences. GLIPH2 predicted antigen specificity groups and MHC restriction for TRB CDR3 amino acid sequences. To flag known CMV, EBV, HIV or tissue antigen associations, CDR3 amino acid sequences were matched against VDJdb and McPAS-TCR. Pre-ART, post-ART and control groups were compared with Wilcoxon signed-rank tests and Holm-Bonferroni correction. The source is immuneACCESS, and TCRdb retained only in-frame sequences with V and J called. Part of the clones is not carried over; for the studies checked, unresolved V genes explain less than half of this, and the remainder is unexplained. V and J calls and clone size come straight from that table; D and trimming were deduced from the DNA. For this sample there are around 25,000 clones; approximately 86% appear just once. In total, the top ten clones hold around 8.7% of the sample.

Sequenced here: unsorted PBMCs, sampled 1.8 years before starting antiretroviral therapy. The chain couples TRBV5-1 to TRBJ2-2, with no D gene named confidently. This receptor was obtained from a man aged 45-65 years with HIV. The nucleotide sequence reads as follows: TGCGCCAGCAGCTTGGCGATCTCTAACACCGGGGAGCTGTTTTTT. This gives the protein CASSLAISNTGELFF.